The 13 T cell receptor beta chains below were found in one sample sequenced in a study of blood T cell repertoires in COVID-19. The method was immunoSEQ multiplex PCR; TCRdb's version includes in-frame clones alone and lacks a portion of them. The table shows under 250,000 clones, with roughly 86% occurring only once. Sample: peripheral blood. These receptors came from a man over 45 with acute or convalescent COVID-19.

V and J are TRBV12-3 or TRBV12-4 and TRBJ1-2; possibly TRBD1 for D (6 bases). This CDR3 region has 13 residues. V lost 7 bases, J lost 4 bases, and 13 bases lay in between. Written as DNA, the CDR3 is TGTGCCAGCACCTTGGGACAAGTCTATGGCTACACCTTC. Amino acids: CASTLGQVYGYTF.

This clone occurred a few times. This chain links TRBV30 with TRBJ1-1, with D uncertain. The CDR3 runs to 12 residues. Trimming stripped 3 bases from V and 0 bases from J, with 5 bases between. Germline V CDR1 and CDR2: GTSNPN, SVGIG (reference sequence). Here the CDR3 reads CAWSRLNTEAFF. The CDR3 coding sequence is TGTGCCTGGAGCCGTCTGAACACTGAAGCTTTCTTT.

The chain joins TRBV5-1 to TRBJ2-3, with D possibly TRBD2 on 6 matching bases. The germline V gene has CDR1 SGHRS and CDR2 YFSETQ. The V gene lost 4 bases and the J gene lost 0 bases, with 15 bases spanning the gap. The CDR3 extends over 16 amino acids. Here the CDR3 reads CASSLPPGGSTDTQYF. The CDR3 DNA is TGCGCCAGCAGCCTCCCCCCCGGGGGAAGCACAGATACGCAGTATTTT.

V usage is TRBV6-1 and J usage is TRBJ1-1; no firm D call. V was pared by 1 base and J by 0 bases, with 9 bases between. Looked up from germline, CDR1 is MNHNS and CDR2 is SASEGT. There are 15 residues in the CDR3. The CDR3: CASSEGQAMNTEAFF. CDR3 DNA: TGTGCCAGCAGTGAAGGCCAGGCTATGAACACTGAAGCTTTCTTT.

The rearrangement links TRBV5-1 to TRBJ2-1; D is perhaps TRBD1 (6 bases). Germline values: CDR1 SGHRS, CDR2 YFSETQ. The CDR3 runs to 13 residues. V gave up 4 bases and J gave up 5 bases, with 10 bases separating them. Here the CDR3 DNA reads TGCGCCAGCAGCACGGGACAACACAATGAGCAGTTCTTC. It codes for CASSTGQHNEQFF.

V usage is TRBV7-3 and J usage is TRBJ2-7; 9 nucleotides align to TRBD2. J was trimmed by 4 bases and V by 2 bases; bases with no gene match: 6. Germline V CDR1 and CDR2: SGHTA, FQGTGA. The CDR3 sequence is 15 residues long. The CDR3, as DNA: TGTGCCAGCAGCTTAGCGGGAGGGACCCAATACGAGCAGTACTTC. Its protein product is CASSLAGGTQYEQYF.

The V gene is TRBV25-1, the J gene TRBJ1-2; 7 bases align to TRBD1. This CDR3 comprises 14 residues. Unmatched junction bases numbered 7, after V lost 8 bases and J lost 1 base. Germline lookup yields CDR1 MGHDK and CDR2 SYGVNS. The CDR3 loop is CASLETGVNYGYTF. CDR3 nucleotides: TGTGCCAGCCTGGAAACAGGGGTTAACTATGGCTACACCTTC.

The chain combines TRBV5-4 with TRBJ2-1; 9 bases fit TRBD2. The V gene end was trimmed by 1 base and the J gene end by 8 bases; junction bases not matched to a gene: 4. This CDR3 contains 14 residues. From germline, CDR1 is SGHNT and CDR2 YYREEE (reference sequence). CDR3 region: CASSLIAGAHEQFF. The CDR3 region has the DNA TGTGCCAGCAGCTTGATAGCGGGAGCACATGAGCAGTTCTTC. Full variable domain (outside the CDR3, taken from reference TRBV5-4 and TRBJ2-1): ETGVTQSPTHLIKTRGQQVTLRCSSQSGHNTVSWYQQALGQGPQFIFQYYREEENGRGNFPPRFSGLQFPNYSSELNVNALELDDSALYLCASSLIAGAHEQFFGPGTRLTVL.

The rearrangement uses TRBV2 and TRBJ1-1, with 7 nucleotides matching TRBD1. The CDR3 is 13 amino acids. The V segment lost 6 bases and the J segment 7 bases; nucleotides outside the gene matches: 8. The V gene's germline CDR1 is SNHLY and CDR2 FYNNEI. CDR3 sequence reads: CASRNTGVGEAFF. The CDR3 DNA sequence: TGTGCCAGCAGAAATACAGGGGTGGGTGAAGCTTTCTTT.

This clone was seen many times. This chain connects TRBV25-1 to TRBJ1-1; 9 positions agree with TRBD1. This CDR3 has 14 residues. Germline V gene data show CDR1 as MGHDK and CDR2 as SYGVNS. V lost 4 bases, J lost 5 bases, and 5 bases stayed unmatched. DNA of the CDR3: TGTGCCAGCAGTGGCGGGACAGGGCGAACTGAAGCTTTCTTT. Translated: CASSGGTGRTEAFF.

The chain links TRBV7-9 to TRBJ2-1, with TRBD1 identical over 7 bases. V shed 3 bases and J 4 bases; nucleotides not matched to a gene: 6. The CDR3 runs 15 residues. The germline gives CDR1 SEHNR, CDR2 FQNEAQ (reference sequence). The CDR3 reads CASSLGDSFYNEQFF. The CDR3 DNA reads as TGTGCCAGCAGCTTGGGGGACAGCTTTTACAATGAGCAGTTCTTC.

Concerning this clone itself: Additional DNA sequences in this sample encode the identical CDR3. The chain couples TRBV19 to TRBJ1-2; D perhaps matches TRBD1 (5 bases). Germline-derived CDR1 and CDR2 are LNHDA and SQIVND (reference sequence). V was pared by 5 bases and J by 4 bases, with 11 bases between. The CDR3 runs 13 residues. CDR3 loop: CASSPGGGYGYTF. The CDR3 bases are TGTGCCAGTAGTCCCGGGGGGGGCTATGGCTACACCTTC.

The chain combines TRBV2 with TRBJ2-1; no firm D call. Trimming pared 7 bases from V and 0 bases from J, leaving 7 bases between. Germline V CDR1 and CDR2: SNHLY, FYNNEI. CDR3 length equals 13 residues. As DNA, the CDR3 is TGTGCCAGCACGAGTAGCTCCTACAATGAGCAGTTCTTC. Amino acid sequence: CASTSSSYNEQFF.